This T cell receptor beta chain was recorded in a study of cytomegalovirus exposure and HLA in healthy donors. The PCR contained 60 Vbeta and 13 Jbeta primers. Clones were read by immunoSEQ multiplex PCR, and TCRdb kept only the in-frame ones, dropping some. The data contain over 150,000 clones, roughly two thirds of them seen just once; the ten biggest clones take up around 4.3%. This clone was recorded a few times. Its matching antigen is unknown. Germline V gene lookup returns CDR1 PRHDT and CDR2 FYEKMQ (reference sequence). The CDR3 spans 13 residues. Between the trimmed V and J ends, which lost 5 bases and 4 bases, there was a span of 9 bases. Overall study results and limits: It was confirmed in vitro that a few of the CMV-associated chains were specific for CMV antigens. Differences between HLA loci emerged in a later analysis of TCR association rates, with DRB1 most and HLA-C fewest. It was only CMV serostatus that was available as immune exposure information.

This clonotype originated in a young woman in good health and CMV-seropositive. This chain links TRBV13 with TRBJ1-5; no clear D. The material sequenced was PBMCs. The CDR3, as DNA: TGTGCCAGCAGCCTAAGAGGGAATCAGCCCCAGCATTTT. Translating gives CASSLRGNQPQHF.